The clone carrying this T cell receptor (beta chain) was observed at least ten times. Its antigen is still unknown. This CDR3 spans 17 amino acids. V shed 3 bases and J shed 0 bases, with 12 bases lying between them. Per germline, CDR1 MGHDK and CDR2 SYGVNS. These data belong to a study of molecular identifiers for immune sequencing clone quantification. Naive CD8 T cells were sorted as CD8+CD4-CCR7+CD45RA+. Findings and caveats of the study: Amid more than 800,000 naive cells, spiked Jurkat TCR RNA from one cell was reportedly still detectable.

MiXCR, applied by TCRdb to the PCR reads, yields one record per CDR3 protein. This sample yields about 510,000 distinct CDR3 sequences, of which over 20% are seen a single time; about 0.8% belongs to the top ten. This TCR derives from a human donor in good health. Some libraries in this study had Jurkat cell RNA spiked in. The sample was naive CD8+ T cells from blood, with Jurkat cell RNA spiked in. Subset specified: FACS-sorted CD8+CD4-CCR7+CD45RA+ naive T cells. The genes are TRBV25-1 and TRBJ2-6; the D gene could be TRBD1 or TRBD2 (5 bases each). CDR3 region: CASSEPGRPSGANVLTF. The CDR3 DNA follows: TGTGCCAGCAGTGAGCCGGGACGGCCCTCTGGGGCCAACGTCCTGACTTTC.